The clone carrying this T cell receptor (beta chain) turned up a few times. The antigen is not known. Sequencing was performed with immunoSEQ multiplex PCR; in TCRdb, only in-frame clones are kept and a portion is missing. The table includes 170,000 or so clones, approximately 90% detected once. The CDR3 has 15 amino acids. Germline V CDR1 and CDR2: SEHNR, FQNEAQ (reference sequence). J was trimmed by 6 bases and V by 5 bases; bases with no gene match: 9. The sample belongs to a study of T cell responses to AZD1222 COVID-19 vaccine. Study information: Researchers grouped second doses given at about 4 or about 12 weeks into one pool.

Study-level findings and limits: Clonal diversity may have been underestimated, and the donors were mostly white British, with more females than males. Along spike, vaccine-associated CD4 TCRs were found throughout, with dominance at 160-218 and 743-854.

The TCR originated in an adult in good health. This specimen consisted of peripheral blood, obtained on day 0 of AZD1222 vaccination. The gene calls are TRBV7-9 and TRBJ2-7, with 11 bases identical to TRBD2. CDR3 residues: CASSSTGTSGIEQYF. In nucleotides, the CDR3 is TGTGCCAGCAGCAGCACCGGGACTAGCGGCATCGAGCAGTACTTC. Full variable domain (remainder filled in from reference TRBV7-9 and TRBJ2-7): DTGVSQNPRHKITKRGQNVTFRCDPISEHNRLYWYRQTLGQGPEFLTYFQNEAQLEKSRLLSDRFSAERPKGSFSTLEIQRTEQGDSAMYLCASSSTGTSGIEQYFGPGTRLTVT.